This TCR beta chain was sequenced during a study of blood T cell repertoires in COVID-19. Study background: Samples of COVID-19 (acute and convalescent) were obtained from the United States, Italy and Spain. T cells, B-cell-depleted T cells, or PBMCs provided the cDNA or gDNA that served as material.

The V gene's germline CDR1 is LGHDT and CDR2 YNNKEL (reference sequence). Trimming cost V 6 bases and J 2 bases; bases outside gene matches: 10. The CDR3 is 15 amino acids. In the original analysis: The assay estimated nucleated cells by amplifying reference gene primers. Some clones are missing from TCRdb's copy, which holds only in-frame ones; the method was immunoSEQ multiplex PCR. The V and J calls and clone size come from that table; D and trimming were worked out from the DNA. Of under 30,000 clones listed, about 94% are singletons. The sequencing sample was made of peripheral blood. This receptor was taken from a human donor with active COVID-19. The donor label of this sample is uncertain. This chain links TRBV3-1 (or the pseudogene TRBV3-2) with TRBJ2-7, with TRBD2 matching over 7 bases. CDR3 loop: CASSSTPSGPYEQYF. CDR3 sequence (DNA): TGTGCCAGCAGTTCCACCCCTAGCGGACCCTACGAGCAGTACTTC.